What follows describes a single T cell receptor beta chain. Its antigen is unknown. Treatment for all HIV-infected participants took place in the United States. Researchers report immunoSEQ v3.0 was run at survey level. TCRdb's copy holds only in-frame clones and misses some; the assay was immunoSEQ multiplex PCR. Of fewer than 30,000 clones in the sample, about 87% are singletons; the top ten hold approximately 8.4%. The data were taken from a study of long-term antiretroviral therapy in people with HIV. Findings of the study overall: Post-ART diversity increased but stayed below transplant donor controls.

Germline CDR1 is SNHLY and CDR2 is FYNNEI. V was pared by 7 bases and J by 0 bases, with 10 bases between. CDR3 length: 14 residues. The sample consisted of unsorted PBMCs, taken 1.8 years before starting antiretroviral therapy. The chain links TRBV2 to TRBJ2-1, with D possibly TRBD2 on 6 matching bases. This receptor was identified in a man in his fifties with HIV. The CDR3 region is CASTEGGSYNEQFF. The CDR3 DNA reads TGTGCCAGCACCGAGGGAGGCTCCTACAATGAGCAGTTCTTC.